The subject of this entry is one T cell receptor (beta chain). This sample was taken from a study of T cell changes during pregnancy in multiple sclerosis. Looked up from germline, CDR1 is LNHDA and CDR2 is SQIVND (reference sequence). The CDR3 length is 14 residues. Trimming cost V 6 bases and J 5 bases; bases outside gene matches: 7. Clones were read by immunoSEQ multiplex PCR, and TCRdb kept only the in-frame ones, dropping some. The sample holds 15,000 to 20,000 clones, around 89% seen once. Sequencing used CD4+ T cells from peripheral blood mononuclear cells, obtained in the first trimester of pregnancy. This sequence was found in a female donor in good health, enrolled as a control in a pregnancy study. This chain links TRBV19 with TRBJ2-4; 7 nucleotides align to TRBD1. The CDR3 bases are TGTGCCAGTAGCCAATCGGGACAGCAAAACATTCAGTACTTC. It specifies CASSQSGQQNIQYF.